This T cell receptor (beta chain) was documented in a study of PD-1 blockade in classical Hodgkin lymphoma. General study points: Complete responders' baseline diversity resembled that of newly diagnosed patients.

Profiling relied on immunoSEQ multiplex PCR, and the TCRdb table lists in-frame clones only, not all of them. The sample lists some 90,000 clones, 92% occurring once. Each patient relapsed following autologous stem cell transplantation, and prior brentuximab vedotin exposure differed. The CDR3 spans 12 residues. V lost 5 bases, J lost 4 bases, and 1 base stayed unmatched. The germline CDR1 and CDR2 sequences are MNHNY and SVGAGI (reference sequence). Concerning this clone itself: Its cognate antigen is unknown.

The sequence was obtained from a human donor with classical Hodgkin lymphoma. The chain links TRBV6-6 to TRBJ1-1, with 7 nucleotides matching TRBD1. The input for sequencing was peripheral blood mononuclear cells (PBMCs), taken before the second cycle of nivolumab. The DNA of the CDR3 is TGTGCCAGCAGTACAGGGGCCACTGAAGCTTTCTTT. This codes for CASSTGATEAFF.